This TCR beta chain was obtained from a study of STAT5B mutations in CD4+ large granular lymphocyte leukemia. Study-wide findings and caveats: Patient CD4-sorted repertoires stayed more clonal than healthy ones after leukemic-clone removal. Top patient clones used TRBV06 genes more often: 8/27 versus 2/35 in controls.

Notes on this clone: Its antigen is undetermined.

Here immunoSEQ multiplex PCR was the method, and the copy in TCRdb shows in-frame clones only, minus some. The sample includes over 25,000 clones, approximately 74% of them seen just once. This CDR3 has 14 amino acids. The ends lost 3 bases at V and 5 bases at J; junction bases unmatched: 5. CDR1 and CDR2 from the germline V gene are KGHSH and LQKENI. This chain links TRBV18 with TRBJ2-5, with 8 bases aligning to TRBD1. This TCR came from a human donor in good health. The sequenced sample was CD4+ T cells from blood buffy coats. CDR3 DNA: TGTGCCAGCTCACCTCCAGGGGGCCGGGAGACCCAGTACTTC. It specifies CASSPPGGRETQYF.